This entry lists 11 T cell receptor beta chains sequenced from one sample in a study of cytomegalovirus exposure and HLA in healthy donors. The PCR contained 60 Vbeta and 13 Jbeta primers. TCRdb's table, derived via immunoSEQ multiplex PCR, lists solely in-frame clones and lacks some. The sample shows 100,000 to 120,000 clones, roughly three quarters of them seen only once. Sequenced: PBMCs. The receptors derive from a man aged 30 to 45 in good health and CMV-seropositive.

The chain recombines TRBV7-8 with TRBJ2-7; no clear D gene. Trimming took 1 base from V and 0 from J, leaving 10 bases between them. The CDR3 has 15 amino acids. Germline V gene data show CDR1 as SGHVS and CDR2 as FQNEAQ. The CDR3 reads CASSLGLPSSYEQYF. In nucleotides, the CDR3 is TGTGCCAGCAGCTTAGGACTCCCAAGCTCCTACGAGCAGTACTTC.

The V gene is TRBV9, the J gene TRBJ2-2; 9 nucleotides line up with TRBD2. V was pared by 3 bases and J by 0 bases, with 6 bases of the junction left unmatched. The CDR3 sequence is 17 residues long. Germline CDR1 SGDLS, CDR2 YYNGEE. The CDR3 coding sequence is TGTGCCAGCAGCGCCCCGGGACTAGCCGCGAACACCGGGGAGCTGTTTTTT. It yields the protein CASSAPGLAANTGELFF.

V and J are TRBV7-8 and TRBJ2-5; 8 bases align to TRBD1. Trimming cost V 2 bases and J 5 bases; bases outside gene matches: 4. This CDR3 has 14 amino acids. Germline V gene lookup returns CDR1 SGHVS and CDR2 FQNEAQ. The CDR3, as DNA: TGTGCCAGCAGCTTATCAACAGGGGGGGAGACCCAGTACTTC. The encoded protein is CASSLSTGGETQYF.

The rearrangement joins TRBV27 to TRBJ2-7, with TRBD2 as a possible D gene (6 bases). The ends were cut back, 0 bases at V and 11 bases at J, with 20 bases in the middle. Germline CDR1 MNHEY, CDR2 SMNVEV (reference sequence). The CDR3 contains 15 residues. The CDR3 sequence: CASSLSLRSGTPEYF. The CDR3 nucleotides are TGTGCCAGCAGTTTATCGTTGCGGTCGGGGACTCCGGAGTACTTC.

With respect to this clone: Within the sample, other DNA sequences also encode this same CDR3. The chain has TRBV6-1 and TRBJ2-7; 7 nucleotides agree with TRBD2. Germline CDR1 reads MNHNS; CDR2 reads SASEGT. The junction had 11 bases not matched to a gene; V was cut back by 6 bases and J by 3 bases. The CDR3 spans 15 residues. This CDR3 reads CASRMGLAVIYEQYF. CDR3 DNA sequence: TGTGCCAGCAGGATGGGTCTAGCGGTAATCTACGAGCAGTACTTC.

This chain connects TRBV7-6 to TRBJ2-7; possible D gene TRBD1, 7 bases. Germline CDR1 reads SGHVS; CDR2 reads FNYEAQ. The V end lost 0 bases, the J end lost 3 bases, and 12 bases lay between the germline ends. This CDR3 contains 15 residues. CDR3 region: CASSLAQGGLYEQYF. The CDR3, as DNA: TGTGCCAGCAGCTTAGCGCAGGGGGGACTCTACGAGCAGTACTTC.

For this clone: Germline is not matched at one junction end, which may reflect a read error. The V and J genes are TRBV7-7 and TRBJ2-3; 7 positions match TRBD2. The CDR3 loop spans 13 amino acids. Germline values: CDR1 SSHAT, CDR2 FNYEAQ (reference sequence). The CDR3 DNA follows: TGTGCTAGCAGCCCCGGAGCGGGGGATACGCAGTATTTT. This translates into CASSPGAGDTQYF.

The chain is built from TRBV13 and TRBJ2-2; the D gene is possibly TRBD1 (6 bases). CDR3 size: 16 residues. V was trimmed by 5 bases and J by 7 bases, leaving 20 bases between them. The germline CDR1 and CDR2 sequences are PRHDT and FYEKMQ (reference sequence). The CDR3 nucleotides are TGTGCCAGCAGCCATGAATCTAGGGGGTATGACGGGGAGCTGTTTTTT. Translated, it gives CASSHESRGYDGELFF.

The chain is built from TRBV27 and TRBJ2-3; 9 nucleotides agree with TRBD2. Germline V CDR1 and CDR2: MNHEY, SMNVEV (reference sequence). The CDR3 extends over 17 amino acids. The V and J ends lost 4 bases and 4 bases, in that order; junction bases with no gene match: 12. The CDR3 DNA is TGTGCCAGCAGTTCCACCTGGGTGGCGGGGGGGGCAGATACGCAGTATTTT. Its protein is CASSSTWVAGGADTQYF.

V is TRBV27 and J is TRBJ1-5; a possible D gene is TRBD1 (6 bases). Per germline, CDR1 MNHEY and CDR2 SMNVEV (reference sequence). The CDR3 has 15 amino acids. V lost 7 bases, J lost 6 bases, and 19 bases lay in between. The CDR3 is CASKSHREGIQPQHF. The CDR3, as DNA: TGTGCCAGCAAGTCCCACAGGGAAGGGATTCAGCCCCAGCATTTT.

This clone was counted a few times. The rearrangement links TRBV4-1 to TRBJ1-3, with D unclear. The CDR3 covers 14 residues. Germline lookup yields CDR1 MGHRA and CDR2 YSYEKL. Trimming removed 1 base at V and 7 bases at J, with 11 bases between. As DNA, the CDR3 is TGCGCCAGCAGCCAAGCCCTGAGGTTCAACACCATATATTTT. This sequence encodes CASSQALRFNTIYF.